This passage covers 24 T cell receptor beta chains from one sample sequenced in a study of blood T cell repertoires in COVID-19. Only in-frame clones appear in the TCRdb table, and some are missing; sequencing was by immunoSEQ multiplex PCR. The sample lists under 300,000 clones; roughly 89% were seen once. Sequencing was done on a sample of PBMCs or T cells enriched from blood (not recorded which). Every receptor here comes from a woman aged 55-69 years who had recovered from COVID-19.

The chain has TRBV13 and TRBJ1-5; D ambiguous. V was cut by 2 bases and J by 9 bases, with 8 bases left in between. CDR3 length equals 12 residues. Germline V lookup: CDR1 PRHDT, CDR2 FYEKMQ (reference sequence). CDR3: CASSLLPGPQHF. The CDR3 bases are TGTGCCAGCAGCTTACTCCCAGGGCCCCAGCATTTT.

This clone was seen once. The V and J genes are TRBV14 and TRBJ1-2; D remains unclear. The germline V gene encodes CDR1 SGHDN and CDR2 FVKESK. The CDR3 covers 14 residues. V lost 4 bases to trimming and J lost 1 base, with 10 bases between them. Written as DNA, the CDR3 is TGTGCCAGCAGCCTCCTAGGCGTTAACTATGGCTACACCTTC. It translates to CASSLLGVNYGYTF.

The V call is TRBV27, the J call TRBJ2-1; D is perhaps TRBD1 (6 bases). V lost 6 bases, J lost 7 bases, and 16 bases lay in between. The CDR3 is made up of 14 amino acids. CDR1 is MNHEY, CDR2 SMNVEV, per germline (reference sequence). CDR3: CASRRPQQGNEQFF. The DNA of the CDR3 is TGTGCCAGCAGACGCCCTCAACAGGGAAATGAGCAGTTCTTC.

The gene calls are TRBV6-4 and TRBJ2-3; D not certain. This CDR3 region has 13 residues. CDR1 is MRHNA, CDR2 SNTAGT, per germline. V was shortened by 4 bases and J by 6 bases, with 11 bases between the two germline ends. The CDR3, as DNA: TGTGCCAGCAGTGTCACCCCCCAGGATACGCAGTATTTT. Its protein is CASSVTPQDTQYF.

The chain carries TRBV24-1 and TRBJ2-3; D is undetermined. Germline V gene sequence: CDR1 KGHDR, CDR2 SFDVKD. The CDR3 is 13 residues long. V was pared by 3 bases and J by 3 bases, with 6 bases between. The CDR3 DNA sequence: TGTGCCACCAGTGATGCACTTACAGATACGCAGTATTTT. This translates into CATSDALTDTQYF.

This rearrangement joins TRBV5-1 to TRBJ2-5, with 10 bases identical to TRBD2. Per the germline V gene, CDR1 is SGHRS and CDR2 is YFSETQ. The V segment lost 0 bases and the J segment 5 bases; nucleotides outside the gene matches: 7. The CDR3 runs 16 residues. In DNA, the CDR3 is TGCGCCAGCAGCTTGGTAGCGGGGGGTTCCGGGGAGACCCAGTACTTC. The encoded protein is CASSLVAGGSGETQYF.

The chain has TRBV30 and TRBJ1-1; no firm D call. CDR1 is GTSNPN and CDR2 is SVGIG in the germline V gene (reference sequence). V was clipped by 0 bases and J by 5 bases, with 13 bases between them. The CDR3 is 14 amino acids. The CDR3 region has the DNA TGTGCCTGGAGTGTACTTCTGGGCTGGACTGAAGCTTTCTTT. Residues: CAWSVLLGWTEAFF.

The chain uses TRBV28 and TRBJ1-1, with 7 bases lining up with TRBD1. With 7 bases clipped from V and 1 base from J, the junction kept 9 bases outside the gene matches. There are 15 residues in the CDR3. Germline assignment: CDR1 MDHEN and CDR2 SYDVKM. CDR3 amino acids: CASKIGGTENTEAFF. In DNA form, the CDR3 reads TGTGCCAGCAAAATTGGCGGGACAGAGAACACTGAAGCTTTCTTT. The variable domain in full, completed from reference TRBV28 and TRBJ1-1, reads DVKVTQSSRYLVKRTGEKVFLECVQDMDHENMFWYRQDPGLGLRLIYFSYDVKMKEKGDIPEGYSVSREKKERFSLILESASTNQTSMYLCASKIGGTENTEAFFGQGTRLTVV.

V gene TRBV11-1 combines with J gene TRBJ1-6; D not certain. The CDR3 loop spans 14 amino acids. Germline V gives CDR1 SGHAT, CDR2 FQDESV (reference sequence). V lost 5 bases and J lost 4, with 9 bases in between. Here the CDR3 reads CASSARGYNSPLHF. The CDR3 bases are TGTGCCAGCAGCGCACGGGGATATAATTCACCCCTCCACTTT.

The rearrangement joins TRBV15 to TRBJ1-2; TRBD1 might be the D (5 bases). This CDR3 contains 14 residues. V was pared by 5 bases and J by 4 bases, with 14 bases between. Germline V lookup: CDR1 LNHNV, CDR2 YYDKDF (reference sequence). The CDR3 is CATSAQGAPYGYTF. The CDR3 DNA reads TGTGCCACCAGCGCGCAAGGGGCACCCTATGGCTACACCTTC.

V and J are TRBV12-3 or TRBV12-4 and TRBJ2-7; TRBD1 agrees at 7 bases. The CDR3 runs to 12 residues. Trimming took 8 bases from V and 5 from J; bases not matched to a gene: 6. CDR3 in DNA: TGTGCCAGCCGGACAGGAGCGGACGAGCAGTACTTC. Protein: CASRTGADEQYF.

This rearrangement joins TRBV5-3 to TRBJ2-7, with D uncertain. TRBV5-3 is labeled an ORF, and its function is uncertain. The CDR3 contains 14 residues. Trimming took off 0 bases at V and 3 bases at J, with 10 bases between the two ends. The DNA for the CDR3 is TGTGCCAGAAGCTTGGCGAAAGCCGGCTACGAGCAGTACTTC. It specifies CARSLAKAGYEQYF.

This clone has a single count. The rearrangement joins TRBV7-3 to TRBJ1-1; D gene uncertain. Trimming removed 6 bases from V and 4 bases from J, with 15 bases in between. CDR1 is SGHTA, CDR2 FQGTGA, per germline. CDR3 length: 14 residues. CDR3 sequence (DNA): TGTGCCAGCAGTATGGGTCTCGAGGGCACTGAAGCTTTCTTT. Encoded protein: CASSMGLEGTEAFF.

This chain links TRBV7-9 with TRBJ1-1; unclear D gene. The V gene's germline CDR1 is SEHNR and CDR2 FQNEAQ (reference sequence). The CDR3 sequence is 11 residues long. The ends were cut back, 3 bases at V and 8 bases at J, with 7 bases in the middle. The CDR3 DNA follows: TGTGCCAGCAGCTTCGAGGAGGAAGCTTTCTTT. It is translated as CASSFEEEAFF. Complete variable domain (other parts from reference TRBV7-9 and TRBJ1-1): DTGVSQNPRHKITKRGQNVTFRCDPISEHNRLYWYRQTLGQGPEFLTYFQNEAQLEKSRLLSDRFSAERPKGSFSTLEIQRTEQGDSAMYLCASSFEEEAFFGQGTRLTVV.

V and J are TRBV3-1 (or the pseudogene TRBV3-2) and TRBJ1-1, with 8 bases fitting TRBD1. Germline lookup yields CDR1 LGHDT and CDR2 YNNKEL (reference sequence). This CDR3 region has 14 residues. V gave up 6 bases and J gave up 0 bases; unmatched junction bases: 3. The CDR3 is CASSYRGLNTEAFF. CDR3 bases: TGTGCCAGCAGTTACAGGGGGTTGAACACTGAAGCTTTCTTT.

This rearrangement joins TRBV4-1 to TRBJ1-5; the D gene is possibly TRBD1 (6 bases). The germline gives CDR1 MGHRA, CDR2 YSYEKL. CDR3 length: 15 residues. The germline V and J ends were trimmed by 4 bases and 2 bases, with 12 bases remaining between them. The CDR3 DNA follows: TGCGCCAGCAGCCCACAGGGAAAGGGCAATCAGCCCCAGCATTTT. This sequence encodes CASSPQGKGNQPQHF.

The V gene is TRBV28, the J gene TRBJ1-1, with 7 bases matching TRBD1. After removal of 6 bases from V and 7 bases from J, the junction contained 5 bases not matched to a gene. This CDR3 comprises 12 residues. Germline CDR1 is MDHEN and CDR2 is SYDVKM. The CDR3 DNA reads as TGTGCCAGCAGAGAGAGGGACAGTGAAGCTTTCTTT. This sequence encodes CASRERDSEAFF.

The V gene is TRBV30, the J gene TRBJ2-3; 7 positions agree with TRBD1. The germline V gene has CDR1 GTSNPN and CDR2 SVGIG (reference sequence). J lost 4 bases, V lost 3 bases, and 4 bases had no gene match. The length of the CDR3 is 13 residues. This CDR3 is CAWSDRASDTQYF. In nucleotides, the CDR3 is TGTGCCTGGAGCGACAGGGCGTCAGATACGCAGTATTTT.

V gene TRBV5-1 combines with J gene TRBJ1-4; 7 bases agree with TRBD1. CDR3 length: 15 amino acids. Unmatched junction bases numbered 11, after V lost 5 bases and J lost 7 bases. The V gene's germline CDR1 is SGHRS and CDR2 YFSETQ. CDR3 in amino acids: CASRDLTGRSEKLFF. As DNA, the CDR3 is TGCGCCAGCAGGGACCTGACAGGGAGGAGTGAAAAACTGTTTTTT.

This chain connects TRBV9 to TRBJ2-3; D is ambiguous. Germline CDR1 and CDR2: SGDLS and YYNGEE. V lost 0 bases, J lost 3 bases, and 8 bases lay in between. This CDR3 is 14 amino acids long. In DNA form, the CDR3 reads TGTGCCAGCAGCGTAGTGCCCGAGACAGATACGCAGTATTTT. As protein: CASSVVPETDTQYF.

This clone has more than one count but fewer than ten. The V and J genes are TRBV7-9 and TRBJ1-4, with D hard to call. The CDR3 spans 15 residues. V was pared by 7 bases and J by 8 bases, with 20 bases between. Germline assignment: CDR1 SEHNR and CDR2 FQNEAQ (reference sequence). The chain's CDR3 is CASTQVGEGSEKLFF. The CDR3 region has the DNA TGTGCCAGCACCCAAGTCGGGGAAGGGAGCGAAAAACTGTTTTTT.

The CDR3 loop reads CASSLYRQGARTEAFF. CDR3 coding DNA: TGTGCCAGCAGTTTATACAGACAGGGGGCTAGGACTGAAGCTTTCTTT. This chain joins TRBV28 and TRBJ1-1; 10 bases agree with TRBD1. Germline V gene data show CDR1 as MDHEN and CDR2 as SYDVKM. The V and J ends lost 1 base and 5 bases, in that order; junction bases with no gene match: 7. This CDR3 contains 16 residues.

J is TRBJ2-5 and V is TRBV29-1; 8 positions agree with TRBD1. Germline V lookup: CDR1 SQVTM, CDR2 ANQGSEA. The CDR3 has 14 residues. V shed 3 bases, J shed 3 bases, and the junction held 6 bases outside the gene matches. CDR3 residues: CSVELWTGKETQYF. The CDR3 region has the DNA TGCAGCGTTGAGCTCTGGACAGGGAAAGAGACCCAGTACTTC.

The J gene is TRBJ1-1, the V gene TRBV7-9; TRBD1 matches at 7 bases. In germline, CDR1 is SEHNR, CDR2 FQNEAQ (reference sequence). Losses at the gene ends were 4 bases for V and 3 bases for J; bases not matched to a gene: 20. The CDR3 length is 19 residues. The DNA for the CDR3 is TGTGCCAGCAGCTCTCCCCGACAGGGTTGGTATCAGAGGGACACTGAAGCTTTCTTT. As protein: CASSSPRQGWYQRDTEAFF. Using reference TRBV7-9 and TRBJ1-1 for the parts outside the CDR3, the full variable domain is DTGVSQNPRHKITKRGQNVTFRCDPISEHNRLYWYRQTLGQGPEFLTYFQNEAQLEKSRLLSDRFSAERPKGSFSTLEIQRTEQGDSAMYLCASSSPRQGWYQRDTEAFFGQGTRLTVV.